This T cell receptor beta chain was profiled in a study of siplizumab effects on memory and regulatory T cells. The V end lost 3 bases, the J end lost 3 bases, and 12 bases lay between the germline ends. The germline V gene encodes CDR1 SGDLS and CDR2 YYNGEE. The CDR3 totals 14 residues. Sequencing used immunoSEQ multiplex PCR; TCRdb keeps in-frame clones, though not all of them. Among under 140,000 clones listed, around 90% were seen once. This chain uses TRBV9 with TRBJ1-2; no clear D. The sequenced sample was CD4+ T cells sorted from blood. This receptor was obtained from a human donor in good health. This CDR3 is CASSASWMDYGYTF. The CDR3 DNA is TGTGCCAGCAGCGCCAGTTGGATGGACTATGGCTACACCTTC.